Only a few counts were recorded for the clone carrying this T cell receptor beta chain. This record comes from a study of post-analysis software for immune sequencing data. Across the study: Disease trajectories encompassed relapsing-remitting, secondary progressive and progressive-relapsing multiple sclerosis.

Presence of unique molecular identifiers characterized the TCR beta cDNA libraries. There were roughly 1 to 11 million T cells, and 510,000 or so cDNA molecules came from them. TCRdb recomputed calls from the PCR reads with MiXCR, one row per CDR3 protein. This sample has 750,000 to 950,000 distinct CDR3 sequences, with approximately 50% found just once. The sample was blood. The TCR was taken from a girl aged 10-17 years with multiple sclerosis.

For the CDR3, the DNA is TGTGCCAGCAGTGACGTAGCGGGCACCACAGATACGCAGTATTTT. Protein: CASSDVAGTTDTQYF. The chain carries TRBV6-4 and TRBJ2-3; TRBD2 agrees at 7 bases. The CDR3 is 15 amino acids. V trimming: 2 bases; J trimming: 2 bases; junction bases outside the gene matches: 4. The germline V gene encodes CDR1 MRHNA and CDR2 SNTAGT.